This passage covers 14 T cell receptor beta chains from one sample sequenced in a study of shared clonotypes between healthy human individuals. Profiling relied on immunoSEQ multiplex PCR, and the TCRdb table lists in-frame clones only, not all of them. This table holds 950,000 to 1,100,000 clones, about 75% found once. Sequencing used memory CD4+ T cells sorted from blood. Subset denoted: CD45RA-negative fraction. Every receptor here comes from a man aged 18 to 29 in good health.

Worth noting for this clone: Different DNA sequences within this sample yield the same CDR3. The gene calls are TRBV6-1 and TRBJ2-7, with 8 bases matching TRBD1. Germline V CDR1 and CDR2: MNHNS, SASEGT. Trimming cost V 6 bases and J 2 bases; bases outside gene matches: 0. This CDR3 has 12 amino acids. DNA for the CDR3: TGTGCCAGCAGGACAGGGGCCTACGAGCAGTACTTC. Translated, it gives CASRTGAYEQYF.

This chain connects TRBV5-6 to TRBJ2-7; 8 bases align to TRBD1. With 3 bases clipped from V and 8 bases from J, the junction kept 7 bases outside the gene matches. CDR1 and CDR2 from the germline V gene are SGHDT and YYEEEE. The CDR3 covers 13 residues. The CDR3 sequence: CASSYSGQGQQYF. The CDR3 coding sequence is TGTGCCAGCAGCTACTCCGGACAGGGCCAGCAGTACTTC.

This chain's CDR3 is CASSGPGGLYF. CDR3 DNA sequence: TGTGCCAGCAGCGGGCCAGGGGGCCTGTACTTC. The V and J genes are TRBV2 and TRBJ2-7; TRBD1 aligns across 8 bases. There are 11 residues in the CDR3. Germline assignment: CDR1 SNHLY and CDR2 FYNNEI. V was clipped by 6 bases and J by 12 bases; unmatched bases: 7.

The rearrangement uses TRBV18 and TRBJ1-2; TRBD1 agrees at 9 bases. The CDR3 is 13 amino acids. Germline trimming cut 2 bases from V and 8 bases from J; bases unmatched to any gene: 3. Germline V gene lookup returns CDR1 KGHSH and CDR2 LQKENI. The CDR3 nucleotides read TGTGCCAGCTCACCAGACAGGGGGTTCGGCTACACCTTC. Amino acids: CASSPDRGFGYTF.

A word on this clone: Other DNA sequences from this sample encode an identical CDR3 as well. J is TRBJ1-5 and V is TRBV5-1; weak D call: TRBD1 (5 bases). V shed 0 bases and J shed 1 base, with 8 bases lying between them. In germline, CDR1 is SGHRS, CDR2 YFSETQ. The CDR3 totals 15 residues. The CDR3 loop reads CASSLAGESNQPQHF. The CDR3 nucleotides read TGCGCCAGCAGCTTGGCGGGGGAGAGCAATCAGCCCCAGCATTTT.

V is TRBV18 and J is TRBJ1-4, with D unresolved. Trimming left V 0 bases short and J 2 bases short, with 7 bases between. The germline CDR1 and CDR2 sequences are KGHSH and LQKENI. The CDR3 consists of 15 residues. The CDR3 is CASSPPGGTNEKLFF. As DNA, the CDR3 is TGTGCCAGCTCACCACCGGGAGGGACTAATGAAAAACTGTTTTTT.

For the CDR3, the DNA is TGTGCCAGCAGCGGAGGACAGTATAATTCACCCCTCCACTTT. Amino acids: CASSGGQYNSPLHF. The V gene is TRBV6-6, the J gene TRBJ1-6; D perhaps matches TRBD1 (6 bases). The CDR3 totals 14 residues. Between the trimmed V and J ends, which lost 6 bases and 4 bases, there was a span of 10 bases. Germline V gives CDR1 MNHNY, CDR2 SVGAGI (reference sequence).

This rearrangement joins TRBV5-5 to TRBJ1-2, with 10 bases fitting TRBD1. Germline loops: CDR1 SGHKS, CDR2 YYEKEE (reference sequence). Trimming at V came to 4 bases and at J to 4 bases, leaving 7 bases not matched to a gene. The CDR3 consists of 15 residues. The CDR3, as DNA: TGTGCCAGCAGCCCGGACAGGGGGTCCCCCTATGGCTACACCTTC. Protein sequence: CASSPDRGSPYGYTF.

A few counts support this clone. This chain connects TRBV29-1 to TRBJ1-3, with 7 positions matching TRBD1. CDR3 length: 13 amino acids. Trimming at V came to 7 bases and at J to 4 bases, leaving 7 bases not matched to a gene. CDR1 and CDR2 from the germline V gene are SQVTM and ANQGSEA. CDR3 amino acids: CSDNRGQGNTIYF. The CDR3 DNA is TGCAGCGATAACAGGGGACAGGGAAACACCATATATTTT.

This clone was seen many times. CDR3 coding DNA: TGTGCCAGCAGTTCAGTGAGACGGGACGGCACAGATACGCAGTATTTT. Protein sequence: CASSSVRRDGTDTQYF. The chain uses TRBV28 and TRBJ2-3; D may be TRBD1 or TRBD2 (5 bases each). This CDR3 is built from 16 residues. The V gene's germline CDR1 is MDHEN and CDR2 SYDVKM. V shed 4 bases and J shed 1 base, with 15 bases lying between them.

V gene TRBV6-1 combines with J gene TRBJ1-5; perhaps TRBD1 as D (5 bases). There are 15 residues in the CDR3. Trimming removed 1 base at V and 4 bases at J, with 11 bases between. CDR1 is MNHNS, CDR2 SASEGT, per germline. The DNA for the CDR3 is TGTGCCAGCAGTGAAGTAGGGGTGTGGAATCAGCCCCAGCATTTT. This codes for CASSEVGVWNQPQHF.

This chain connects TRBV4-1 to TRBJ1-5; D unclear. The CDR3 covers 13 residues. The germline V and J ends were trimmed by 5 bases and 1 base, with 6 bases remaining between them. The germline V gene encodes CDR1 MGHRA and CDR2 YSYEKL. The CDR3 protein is CASSFQSNQPQHF. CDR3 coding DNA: TGCGCCAGCAGCTTCCAGAGCAATCAGCCCCAGCATTTT.

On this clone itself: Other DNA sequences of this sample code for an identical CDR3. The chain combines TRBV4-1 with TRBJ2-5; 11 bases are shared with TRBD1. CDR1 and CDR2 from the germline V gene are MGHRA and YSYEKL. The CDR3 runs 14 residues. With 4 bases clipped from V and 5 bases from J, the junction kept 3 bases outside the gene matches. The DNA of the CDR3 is TGCGCCAGCAGCCCAAGGACAGGGGGCGAGACCCAGTACTTC. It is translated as CASSPRTGGETQYF.

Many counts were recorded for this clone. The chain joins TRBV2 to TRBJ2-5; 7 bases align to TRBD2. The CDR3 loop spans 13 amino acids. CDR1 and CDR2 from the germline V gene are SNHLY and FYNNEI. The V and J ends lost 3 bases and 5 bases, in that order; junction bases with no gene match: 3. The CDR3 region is CASSETGRETQYF. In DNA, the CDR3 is TGTGCCAGCAGTGAGACCGGGAGGGAGACCCAGTACTTC. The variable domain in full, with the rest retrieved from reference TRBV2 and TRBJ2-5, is EPEVTQTPSHQVTQMGQEVILRCVPISNHLYFYWYRQILGQKVEFLVSFYNNEISEKSEIFDDQFSVERPDGSNFTLKIRSTKLEDSAMYFCASSETGRETQYFGPGTRLLVL.